These T cell receptor beta chains were read from a single sample in a study of vaccination effects on CD4 cells after COVID-19. TCRdb's table, derived via immunoSEQ multiplex PCR, lists solely in-frame clones and lacks some. The data contain 65,000 to 95,000 clones, more than 60% of them seen just once; the ten biggest clones take up more than 1%. No antigen has been assigned to these receptors. Sequences were derived from CD4+ T cells from PBMCs cultured with HCoV-OC43 spike peptides, sampled after COVID-19 vaccination. These receptors all stem from a human donor who received a COVID-19 vaccine. Each CDR3 is given with its conserved first and last residue. The order of the fields is J gene, D gene, clone size, V gene, CDR3 protein, CDR3 DNA. D genes are given only for firm matches. The size entry is marked missing in some rows and otherwise reads once, few, many or a size class.

>TRBJ1-2|.|.|TRBV3-1/TRBV3-2
CASSQGGGGYGYTF
TGTGCCAGCAGCCAAGGTGGGGGGGGCTATGGCTACACCTTC
>TRBJ1-1|.|.|TRBV2
CASSEGVYTEAFF
TGTGCCAGCAGTGAGGGGGTTTACACTGAAGCTTTCTTT
>TRBJ2-1|TRBD2|.|TRBV7-2
CASSPGTSGYNEQFF
TGTGCCAGCAGCCCCGGGACTAGCGGCTACAATGAGCAGTTCTTC
>TRBJ1-1|TRBD1|.|TRBV10-3
CAISESQGAAEAFF
TGTGCCATCAGTGAGTCGCAGGGGGCGGCTGAAGCTTTCTTT
>TRBJ1-5|.|.|TRBV7-9
CASSLDNQPQHF
TGTGCCAGCAGCTTAGACAATCAGCCCCAGCATTTT
>TRBJ2-5|.|.|TRBV5-1
CASSLETATTQYF
TGCGCCAGCAGCTTGGAAACGGCCACGACCCAGTACTTC
>TRBJ1-2|.|.|TRBV5-4
CASSWGSSGIYGYTF
TGTGCCAGCAGCTGGGGGAGTTCGGGTATCTATGGCTACACCTTC
>TRBJ2-3|.|.|TRBV6-2/TRBV6-3
CASSWDSTDTQYF
TGTGCCAGCAGTTGGGACAGCACAGATACGCAGTATTTT
>TRBJ1-5|TRBD1|.|TRBV7-2
CASSSQLPGTGNQPQHF
TGTGCCAGCAGCTCACAACTACCAGGGACAGGCAATCAGCCCCAGCATTTT
>TRBJ2-2|TRBD1|.|TRBV7-9
CASRPSGTGNTGELFF
TGTGCCAGCAGGCCTTCCGGGACAGGGAACACCGGGGAGCTGTTTTTT
>TRBJ2-5|TRBD1|.|TRBV28
CASSHTIGTGDGSETQYF
TGTGCCAGCAGTCATACAATCGGGACAGGGGACGGGAGCGAGACCCAGTACTTC
>TRBJ1-2|TRBD1|.|TRBV5-4
CASSFGTDANYGYTF
TGTGCCAGCAGCTTTGGGACAGACGCTAACTATGGCTACACCTTC
>TRBJ1-6|.|.|TRBV7-2
CASSQVYSPLHF
TGTGCCAGCAGCCAAGTATATTCACCCCTCCACTTT
>TRBJ2-1|.|once|TRBV3-1/TRBV3-2
CASSPKLQGLYNEQFF
TGTGCCAGCAGCCCTAAATTGCAGGGGCTCTACAATGAGCAGTTCTTC
>TRBJ1-2|.|.|TRBV9
CASSVGRINYGYTF
TGTGCCAGCAGCGTAGGCCGGATTAACTATGGCTACACCTTC
>TRBJ1-1|TRBD1|few|TRBV6-2/TRBV6-3
CASSRGTENTEAFF
TGTGCCAGCAGCCGCGGGACAGAAAACACTGAAGCTTTCTTT
>TRBJ1-2|.|.|TRBV7-9
CASSPSGGRWANGYTF
TGTGCCAGCAGCCCCTCGGGTGGGAGGTGGGCAAATGGCTACACCTTC
>TRBJ2-1|TRBD2|once|TRBV4-1
CASSHPLAGGRGNGEQFF
TGCGCCAGCAGCCATCCCCTAGCGGGGGGGCGAGGGAACGGTGAGCAGTTCTTC
>TRBJ2-1|.|.|TRBV7-9
CASSLTVKAEQFF
TGTGCCAGCAGCTTGACCGTGAAGGCTGAGCAGTTCTTC
>TRBJ2-1|TRBD1|.|TRBV2
CASSDEQGGYNEQFF
TGTGCCAGCAGTGACGAACAGGGGGGTTACAATGAGCAGTTCTTC
>TRBJ1-4|.|.|TRBV4-1
CASSSRTWANEKLFF
TGCGCCAGCAGCTCCCGGACTTGGGCTAATGAAAAACTGTTTTTT
>TRBJ1-2|TRBD1|.|TRBV6-5
CASSYGQGKYGYTF
TGTGCCAGCAGCTACGGACAGGGAAAGTATGGCTACACCTTC
>TRBJ2-3|.|.|TRBV6-1
CASSVFARQLTDTQYF
TGTGCCAGCAGTGTTTTTGCGAGACAGCTCACAGATACGCAGTATTTT
>TRBJ2-5|.|.|TRBV28
CASRATGTSQETQYF
TGTGCCAGCAGGGCTACCGGGACCTCCCAAGAGACCCAGTACTTC
>TRBJ2-3|.|.|TRBV30
CAWSTGRRVDTQYF
TGTGCCTGGAGTACGGGGCGGAGAGTAGATACGCAGTATTTT
>TRBJ1-2|.|.|TRBV3-1/TRBV3-2
CASSQGQNTAGGYTF
TGTGCCAGCAGCCAGGGTCAGAACACGGCTGGTGGCTACACCTTC
>TRBJ1-2|.|.|TRBV10-1
CASGNGPNYGYTF
TGCGCCAGCGGAAACGGGCCTAACTATGGCTACACCTTC
>TRBJ1-1|.|few|TRBV7-2
CASSQTGHTEAFF
TGTGCCAGCAGCCAAACAGGGCACACTGAAGCTTTCTTT
>TRBJ2-2|TRBD1|.|TRBV18
CASSPGQGATSGELFF
TGTGCCAGCTCGCCCGGACAGGGGGCGACGTCCGGGGAGCTGTTTTTT
>TRBJ2-3|.|.|TRBV7-2
CASSFARDTQYF
TGTGCCAGCAGTTTCGCGAGAGATACGCAGTATTTT
>TRBJ2-2|.|.|TRBV30
CAWRSGRALNTGELFF
TGTGCCTGGAGGTCGGGCAGGGCACTGAACACCGGGGAGCTGTTTTTT
>TRBJ2-2|.|.|TRBV5-8
CASDQTGNTGELFF
TGTGCCAGCGACCAAACAGGGAACACCGGGGAGCTGTTTTTT
>TRBJ2-5|.|.|TRBV6-5
CASSSPRGSERETQYF
TGTGCCAGCAGTTCCCCAAGGGGCTCCGAGCGAGAGACCCAGTACTTC
>TRBJ1-5|TRBD1|.|TRBV6-6
CASSYADRGQPQHF
TGTGCCAGCAGTTACGCCGACAGGGGGCAGCCCCAGCATTTT
>TRBJ2-3|.|once|TRBV25-1
CASSHGDFTDTQYF
TGTGCCAGCAGTCACGGGGATTTCACAGATACGCAGTATTTT
>TRBJ2-5|TRBD2|few|TRBV2
CASSDFGSSGGLGTQYF
TGTGCCAGCAGTGACTTTGGGTCTAGCGGGGGGTTAGGGACCCAGTACTTC
>TRBJ2-2|.|.|TRBV24-1
CATSFGGNTGELFF
TGTGCCACCAGTTTTGGGGGGAACACCGGGGAGCTGTTTTTT
>TRBJ1-3|TRBD1|.|TRBV13
CASSLEAGTGGNTIYF
TGTGCCAGCAGCTTAGAAGCAGGGACAGGGGGCAACACCATATATTTT
>TRBJ1-5|.|.|TRBV6-2/TRBV6-3
CASSSGKQGGNQPQHF
TGTGCCAGCAGTTCGGGAAAGCAGGGAGGCAATCAGCCCCAGCATTTT
>TRBJ2-1|TRBD2|.|TRBV7-8
CASSRAGLAGGVRSYNEQFF
TGTGCCAGCAGCAGAGCGGGACTAGCGGGGGGGGTTAGGTCCTACAATGAGCAGTTCTTC
>TRBJ1-5|.|.|TRBV9
CASSVGLSGQPQHF
TGTGCCAGCAGCGTAGGGTTGTCGGGTCAGCCCCAGCATTTT
>TRBJ1-2|.|.|TRBV11-2
CASSLTGPANYGYTF
TGTGCCAGCAGCTTAACGGGACCAGCTAACTATGGCTACACCTTC
>TRBJ1-5|.|.|TRBV18
CASSPTGSENQPQHF
TGTGCCAGCTCACCGACCGGCTCGGAGAATCAGCCCCAGCATTTT
>TRBJ2-3|TRBD1|.|TRBV7-8
CASSEYRGTDTDTQYF
TGTGCCAGCAGCGAGTACAGGGGGACGGACACAGATACGCAGTATTTT
>TRBJ1-3|.|.|TRBV19
CASSRVRGNTIYF
TGTGCCAGTAGCCGGGTGCGTGGAAACACCATATATTTT
>TRBJ2-2|.|.|TRBV18
CASSPWDVTGELFF
TGTGCCAGCTCTCCATGGGATGTAACCGGGGAGCTGTTTTTT
>TRBJ2-1|TRBD1|.|TRBV5-1
CASSSGTGTGNEQFF
TGCGCCAGCAGCTCGGGGACAGGAACGGGCAATGAGCAGTTCTTC
>TRBJ1-2|.|once|TRBV5-6
CASSWQDIFGYTF
TGTGCCAGCAGCTGGCAGGATATTTTTGGCTACACCTTC
>TRBJ2-3|.|.|TRBV6-5
CASSYTLSGPDTQYF
TGTGCCAGCAGTTACACTCTCAGCGGGCCAGATACGCAGTATTTT
>TRBJ2-3|.|once|TRBV5-8
CASPVWPDTSTDTQYF
TGTGCCAGCCCCGTGTGGCCAGACACAAGCACAGATACGCAGTATTTT
>TRBJ1-5|.|.|TRBV4-1
CASSPGQSSNQPQHF
TGCGCCAGCAGCCCTGGACAGAGTAGCAATCAGCCCCAGCATTTT
>TRBJ1-3|.|few|TRBV2
CASTQGAGNTIYF
TGTGCCAGCACGCAGGGTGCGGGAAACACCATATATTTT
>TRBJ1-2|.|.|TRBV6-1
CASSDRGGTITYYGYTF
TGTGCCAGCAGTGACCGGGGAGGGACAATCACTTATTATGGCTACACCTTC
>TRBJ2-2|.|.|TRBV4-3
CASSHADRPNTGELFF
TGCGCCAGCAGCCACGCGGACAGACCGAACACCGGGGAGCTGTTTTTT